These 22 T cell receptor beta chains were sequenced from one sample in a study of TIL therapy for anti-PD-1-resistant metastatic lung cancer. The time point: pre-treatment sample, taken before nivolumab and TIL therapy. Pleural nodules or supraclavicular lymph nodes made up most of the excised metastases sampled. This was the immunoSEQ v3 assay. Assay used: immunoSEQ multiplex PCR; TCRdb lists only in-frame clones, some missing. The table records approximately 95,000 clones, under 70% of them present only once. Sequencing used tumor tissue, obtained at baseline. These TCRs come from a person between 30 and 79 years old with non-small cell lung cancer.

This chain uses TRBV7-2 with TRBJ2-1, with 8 bases aligning to TRBD1. With V trimmed by 5 bases and J by 7 bases, 19 bases remained unmatched. Per germline, CDR1 SGHTA and CDR2 FQGNSA. The CDR3 is 18 amino acids. The chain's CDR3 is CASSPRGRGRALSNEQFF. In nucleotides, the CDR3 is TGTGCCAGCAGCCCTAGGGGCAGGGGGCGCGCTTTATCTAATGAGCAGTTCTTC.

This chain joins TRBV12-3 or TRBV12-4 and TRBJ2-7; weak D call: TRBD1 (5 bases). V was trimmed by 6 bases and J by 0 bases, leaving 6 bases between them. The CDR3 loop spans 12 amino acids. CDR3 in amino acids: CASSRASYEQYF. The DNA of the CDR3 is TGTGCCAGCAGCAGGGCCTCCTACGAGCAGTACTTC.

This clone was counted a few times. The rearrangement joins TRBV19 to TRBJ1-3; a weak D match, TRBD1 (5 bases). Germline CDR1 is LNHDA and CDR2 is SQIVND (reference sequence). With 6 bases removed from V and 0 bases from J, the gap between germline ends came to 12 bases. CDR3 length: 15 amino acids. The CDR3: CASRLSGSSGNTIYF. CDR3 DNA: TGTGCCAGTAGACTCTCAGGGAGCTCTGGAAACACCATATATTTT.

The table lists this clone with many counts. This chain uses TRBV7-8 with TRBJ1-6; 9 bases agree with TRBD1. Per germline, CDR1 SGHVS and CDR2 FQNEAQ. Trimming cost V 5 bases and J 9 bases; bases outside gene matches: 11. The CDR3 length is 16 residues. The CDR3 sequence is CASSVEGQGICSPLHF. The CDR3 nucleotides are TGTGCCAGCAGCGTAGAGGGACAGGGAATCTGTTCACCCCTCCACTTT.

This clone showed up just a few times. The chain uses TRBV6-5 and TRBJ1-3; the D gene is possibly TRBD1 (5 bases). Germline CDR1 reads MNHEY; CDR2 reads SVGAGI. V shed 10 bases and J shed 0 bases, with 16 bases lying between them. The CDR3 consists of 15 residues. CDR3 sequence: CATQSRGNSGNTIYF. The CDR3 DNA reads TGTGCCACCCAGTCCCGGGGCAACTCTGGAAACACCATATATTTT.

V gene TRBV11-2 combines with J gene TRBJ2-3; the D gene is possibly TRBD1 (6 bases). Trimming took 5 bases from V and 2 from J, leaving 11 bases between them. This CDR3 is 14 amino acids long. Germline values: CDR1 SGHAT, CDR2 FQNNGV. The CDR3 nucleotides are TGTGCCAGCAGCCCCCAGGGACACACAGATACGCAGTATTTT. Protein product: CASSPQGHTDTQYF.

The chain employs TRBV11-2 and TRBJ2-3, with no clear D. From germline, CDR1 is SGHAT and CDR2 FQNNGV. Trimming took 0 bases from V and 2 from J, leaving 3 bases between them. The CDR3 is 13 amino acids. The CDR3 reads CASSLDFTDTQYF. The CDR3 DNA is TGTGCCAGCAGCTTAGACTTCACAGATACGCAGTATTTT.

V usage is TRBV9 and J usage is TRBJ2-3, with D maybe TRBD2 (5 bases). CDR3 length equals 15 residues. Trimming took 4 bases from V and 6 from J, leaving 18 bases between them. Per germline, CDR1 SGDLS and CDR2 YYNGEE. The CDR3 region is CASSLGSSDGDTQYF. CDR3 nucleotide sequence: TGTGCCAGCAGCTTAGGGAGTTCCGATGGGGATACGCAGTATTTT.

The sample holds one count of this clone. This chain links TRBV5-6 with TRBJ1-2, with D possibly being TRBD1 (6 bases). From germline, CDR1 is SGHDT and CDR2 YYEEEE. The germline V and J ends were trimmed by 2 bases and 4 bases, with 15 bases remaining between them. This CDR3 comprises 15 residues. The CDR3 region has the DNA TGTGCCAGCAGCTTTGGGGGGCGCCGCTTCTATGGCTACACCTTC. Its protein is CASSFGGRRFYGYTF.

The J gene is TRBJ2-1, the V gene TRBV7-2, with a tentative D call TRBD1 (5 bases). Germline V gene data show CDR1 as SGHTA and CDR2 as FQGNSA. Trimming pared 0 bases from V and 6 bases from J, leaving 12 bases between. The CDR3 is 15 amino acids. The CDR3 here is CASSLASSGANEQFF. As DNA, the CDR3 is TGTGCCAGCAGCTTAGCCTCCAGTGGGGCCAATGAGCAGTTCTTC.

V usage is TRBV11-1 and J usage is TRBJ2-4; TRBD1 matches 11 bases. After removal of 5 bases from V and 1 base from J, the junction contained 4 bases not matched to a gene. The CDR3 has 16 residues. Germline V lookup: CDR1 SGHAT, CDR2 FQDESV (reference sequence). In nucleotides, the CDR3 is TGTGCCAGCAGCCTGGGACAGGGGGAGGCCAAAAACATTCAGTACTTC. This gives the protein CASSLGQGEAKNIQYF.

The chain recombines TRBV10-3 with TRBJ1-2, with D possibly being TRBD1 (6 bases). The CDR3 contains 14 residues. V lost 1 base and J lost 5, with 11 bases in between. Per the germline V gene, CDR1 is ENHRY and CDR2 is SYGVKD. The CDR3 nucleotides are TGTGCCATCAGTGAGTATGGCAGGGGATATGGCTACACCTTC. It is translated as CAISEYGRGYGYTF.

This clone was detected only a few times. This chain connects TRBV5-4 to TRBJ2-2; D tentatively fits TRBD1 or TRBD2 (5 bases each). CDR1 is SGHNT, CDR2 YYREEE, per germline (reference sequence). V gave up 5 bases and J gave up 6 bases, with 11 bases separating them. This CDR3 is 13 amino acids long. This CDR3 reads CASRGEFPGELFF. The CDR3 DNA is TGTGCCAGCAGGGGGGAGTTTCCCGGGGAGCTGTTTTTT. The full variable domain, rest sourced from reference TRBV5-4 and TRBJ2-2, is ETGVTQSPTHLIKTRGQQVTLRCSSQSGHNTVSWYQQALGQGPQFIFQYYREEENGRGNFPPRFSGLQFPNYSSELNVNALELDDSALYLCASRGEFPGELFFGEGSRLTVL.

V gene TRBV6-5 combines with J gene TRBJ2-2, with D perhaps TRBD2 (5 bases). The CDR3 spans 15 residues. From germline, CDR1 is MNHEY and CDR2 SVGAGI. V was trimmed by 0 bases and J by 0 bases, leaving 5 bases between them. CDR3 sequence reads: CASSYSTTNTGELFF. The CDR3 DNA reads as TGTGCCAGCAGTTACTCGACTACGAACACCGGGGAGCTGTTTTTT.

The chain is built from TRBV28 and TRBJ1-5; TRBD1 matches 8 bases. Germline V gene lookup returns CDR1 MDHEN and CDR2 SYDVKM. CDR3 length: 16 amino acids. V lost 5 bases to trimming and J lost 9 bases; unmatched junction nucleotides: 15. The CDR3, as DNA: TGTGCCAGCAGTGAATACTTCGGACAGGGAGAAACGCCCCAGCATTTT. Translation: CASSEYFGQGETPQHF.

The V call is TRBV11-3, the J call TRBJ2-1; 11 positions match TRBD2. This CDR3 has 15 residues. In germline, CDR1 is SGHNT, CDR2 YENEEA. Germline trimming cut 5 bases from V and 6 bases from J; bases unmatched to any gene: 6. CDR3: CASSILAGAFNEQFF. The DNA of the CDR3 is TGTGCCAGCAGCATACTAGCGGGAGCTTTCAATGAGCAGTTCTTC.

The genes are TRBV28 and TRBJ2-2; D might be TRBD2 (7 bases). The CDR3 has 14 amino acids. Germline CDR1 is MDHEN and CDR2 is SYDVKM. Trimming shortened V by 9 bases and J by 2 bases, and 13 bases separated the two germline ends. The CDR3 region has the DNA TGTGCCAGTAGGGGGGGAGGAAACACCGGGGAGCTGTTTTTT. Amino acid sequence: CASRGGGNTGELFF.

CDR3 coding DNA: TGTGCCAGCAGCGGACCGAGGAGGGGTTTAAAGGCGTTCTACGAGCAGTACTTC. This encodes CASSGPRRGLKAFYEQYF. The V and J genes are TRBV7-9 and TRBJ2-7; possible D gene TRBD2, 6 bases. Germline V lookup: CDR1 SEHNR, CDR2 FQNEAQ (reference sequence). Trimming removed 5 bases at V and 3 bases at J, with 26 bases between. The CDR3 contains 18 residues.

The CDR3 DNA reads TGCGCCAGCAGCTTACCCTGTCAGGGGTGCGAGCAGTACTTC. This gives the protein CASSLPCQGCEQYF. This chain joins TRBV5-1 and TRBJ2-7; tentatively, D is TRBD1 (6 bases). CDR1 SGHRS and CDR2 YFSETQ come from the germline V gene. The CDR3 spans 14 residues. Deletions cut 2 bases from V and 6 bases from J, with 15 bases between.

This clone showed up just a few times. The V and J genes are TRBV27 and TRBJ1-4; D unclear. Trimming stripped 2 bases from V and 3 bases from J, with 4 bases between. CDR3 length equals 13 residues. Germline V CDR1 and CDR2: MNHEY, SMNVEV (reference sequence). Written as DNA, the CDR3 is TGTGCCAGCAGTTTAAAAGCTAATGAAAAACTGTTTTTT. It codes for CASSLKANEKLFF.

This chain links TRBV11-2 with TRBJ2-5; 7 bases line up with TRBD2. J lost 5 bases, V lost 5 bases, and 14 bases had no gene match. This CDR3 spans 16 amino acids. Germline V lookup: CDR1 SGHAT, CDR2 FQNNGV. CDR3 in DNA: TGTGCCAGCAGCAACCCCCGGACGGGGGGAGGTGAGACCCAGTACTTC. It yields the protein CASSNPRTGGGETQYF. Using reference TRBV11-2 and TRBJ2-5 for the parts outside the CDR3, the full variable domain is EAGVAQSPRYKIIEKRQSVAFWCNPISGHATLYWYQQILGQGPKLLIQFQNNGVVDDSQLPKDRFSAERLKGVDSTLKIQPAKLEDSAVYLCASSNPRTGGGETQYFGPGTRLLVL.

There are a few counts of this clone. The chain is built from TRBV5-5 and TRBJ2-7; D unresolved. Germline CDR1 SGHKS, CDR2 YYEKEE (reference sequence). Trimming left V 3 bases short and J 0 bases short, with 7 bases between. This CDR3 is 13 amino acids long. The DNA for the CDR3 is TGTGCCAGCAGCTCCTCTCCCTCCTACGAGCAGTACTTC. Encoded protein: CASSSSPSYEQYF.